This entry concerns a single TCR beta chain. The CDR3 covers 16 residues. Trimming removed 0 bases from V and 6 bases from J; junction bases left unmatched: 4. CDR1 is SEHNR and CDR2 is FQNEAQ in the germline V gene (reference sequence). Method: immunoSEQ multiplex PCR; TCRdb's copy keeps in-frame clones and lacks some. The repertoire holds tens of thousands of clones, with 88% as singletons. The sample comes from a study of T cell changes during pregnancy in multiple sclerosis. V gene TRBV7-9 combines with J gene TRBJ2-1, with TRBD2 matching 11 bases. The origin of this receptor is a female donor with multiple sclerosis, enrolled in a pregnancy study. The specimen comprised CD4+ T cells from peripheral blood mononuclear cells, sampled in the first trimester of pregnancy. For the CDR3, the DNA is TGTGCCAGCAGCTTAGCGCGTACTAGCGGGGGCAATGAGCAGTTCTTC. It translates to CASSLARTSGGNEQFF.